The source of this TCR beta chain is a study of T cell changes during pregnancy in multiple sclerosis. The CDR3 sequence is 13 residues long. Germline values: CDR1 MNHNS, CDR2 SASEGT. The V and J ends lost 6 bases and 2 bases respectively, with 10 bases between them. The table came from immunoSEQ multiplex PCR; TCRdb's copy has only in-frame clones and leaves some out. This sample has 56,000 or so clones, with approximately 92% found just once. This sequence was found in a female donor with multiple sclerosis, enrolled in a pregnancy study. This sample comprised CD4+ T cells from peripheral blood mononuclear cells, obtained in the third trimester of pregnancy. The chain links TRBV6-1 to TRBJ1-2; D perhaps matches TRBD1 (6 bases). The DNA of the CDR3 is TGTGCCAGCAGCTTAGACAGGAACTATGGCTACACCTTC. As protein: CASSLDRNYGYTF.